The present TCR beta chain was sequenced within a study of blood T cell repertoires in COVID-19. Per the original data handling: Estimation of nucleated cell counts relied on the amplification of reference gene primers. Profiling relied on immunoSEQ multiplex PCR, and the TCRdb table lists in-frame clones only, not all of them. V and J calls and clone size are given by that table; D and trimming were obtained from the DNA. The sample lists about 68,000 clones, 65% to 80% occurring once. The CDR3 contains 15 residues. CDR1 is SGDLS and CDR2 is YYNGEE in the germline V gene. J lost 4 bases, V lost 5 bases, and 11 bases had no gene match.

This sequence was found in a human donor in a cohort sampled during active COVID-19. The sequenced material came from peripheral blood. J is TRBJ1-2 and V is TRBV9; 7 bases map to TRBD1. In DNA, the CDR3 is TGTGCCAGCAGGAAAGCCCCAGGGGGATCCTATGGCTACACCTTC. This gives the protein CASRKAPGGSYGYTF.